This paragraph covers one T cell receptor (beta chain) sequence. As yet, its antigen is unknown. This sample was taken from a study of vaccination and CD4 T cells after COVID-19. Each CDR3 protein is one row after TCRdb ran MiXCR on the PCR reads. The sample holds about 15,000 distinct CDR3 sequences, 69% seen once. Study-wide results and caveats: The study found that a median 86.3% of reactive clones in convalescent patients appeared only post-vaccination.

The length of the CDR3 is 11 residues. Germline CDR1 is SGHNT and CDR2 is YYREEE (reference sequence). V shed 4 bases and J shed 5 bases, with 7 bases lying between them. Sequenced material: CD4+ T cells from blood, taken after SARS-CoV-2 vaccination. This TCR derives from a human donor who had recovered from COVID-19. The rearrangement joins TRBV5-4 to TRBJ2-7; D gene unclear. DNA of the CDR3: TGTGCCAGCAGCCGCCGGGACGAGCAGTACTTC. Encoded protein: CASSRRDEQYF.